The 2 T cell receptor beta chains reported below all come from one sample, sequenced in a study of CD8+ T cells in alopecia areata. TCR sequencing used cDNA made by reverse transcription of extracted RNA. The method was immunoSEQ multiplex PCR; TCRdb's version includes in-frame clones alone and lacks a portion of them. The profile shows approximately 150,000 clones, about 87% of them singletons. The source was CD8+ T cells sorted from blood, collected at week 0. The receptor source for this set is a human donor with alopecia areata.

This sequence joins TRBV9 and TRBJ1-5, with TRBD1 matching over 9 bases. Trimming removed 4 bases from V and 6 bases from J; junction bases left unmatched: 8. The CDR3 spans 15 residues. Germline values: CDR1 SGDLS, CDR2 YYNGEE. CDR3 in DNA: TGTGCCAGCAGCCCCGACAGGGGGTCAGGTCAGCCCCAGCATTTT. This sequence encodes CASSPDRGSGQPQHF.

This rearrangement joins TRBV20-1 to TRBJ2-7; the D is unclear. Per germline, CDR1 DFQATT and CDR2 SNEGSKA (reference sequence). V lost 6 bases, J lost 2 bases, and 5 bases lay in between. The CDR3 is 10 residues long. CDR3 region: CSARAYEQYF. The CDR3 region has the DNA TGCAGTGCAAGGGCCTACGAGCAGTACTTC.